This section outlines one T cell receptor (beta chain) sequence together with its context. Its antigen is unknown. The sample comes from a study of cytomegalovirus exposure and HLA in healthy donors. Across the whole study: Assignment to the Caucasian-associated ancestry cluster applied to approximately 80% of the approximately 360 genotyped donors.

V lost 4 bases, J lost 0 bases, and 5 bases stayed unmatched. Germline assignment: CDR1 MNHNS and CDR2 SASEGT. The CDR3 is 16 amino acids. A multiplex PCR was run with 60 Vbeta primers and 13 Jbeta primers. Sequenced by immunoSEQ multiplex PCR; TCRdb stores in-frame clones only, minus some. The data contain over 140,000 clones, 70% to 85% of them singletons. Findings and limits, study-wide: The authors judged a highly shared variant cluster likely a sequencing artifact. The number of N-insertions in an Asian-associated ancestry cluster was reportedly below the roughly 620-donor mean in a later analysis. According to an earlier analysis, most TCR beta V segments yielded productive rearrangements about 87% or about 30% of the time.

This chain connects TRBV6-1 to TRBJ2-3; TRBD2 matches 9 bases. The TCR comes from a man between 25 and 39 years old in good health and CMV-seropositive. Sequencing input: PBMCs. CDR3 loop: CASSATSGLSTDTQYF. DNA for the CDR3: TGTGCCAGCAGTGCCACTAGCGGGCTAAGCACAGATACGCAGTATTTT.